What follows describes a single T cell receptor beta chain. Its specificity is not known. This entry belongs to a study of T cell responses to AZD1222 COVID-19 vaccine. Study conclusions and caveats: Spike was spanned by vaccine-associated CD4 TCRs, which were dominant at 160-218 and 743-854. In a largely white British group with more females than males, clonal diversity was possibly underestimated. No repertoire was sampled before or during the peak T cell response, only after it. Seropositive AZD1222 recipients at baseline numbered only six or seven.

Sequenced by immunoSEQ multiplex PCR; TCRdb stores in-frame clones only, minus some. This table has about 50,000 clones, about 80% appearing once. The TCR was taken from an adult who received the AZD1222 COVID-19 vaccine. The source was peripheral blood, collected 28 days after the second AZD1222 dose.

The CDR3 DNA sequence: TGTGCCAGCAGCATGAGCGTGGGCGGAAGCACAGATACGCAGTATTTT. Its translation: CASSMSVGGSTDTQYF. The rearrangement joins TRBV7-6 to TRBJ2-3; D is uncertain. The ends were cut back, 5 bases at V and 0 bases at J, with 15 bases in the middle. The CDR3 extends over 16 amino acids. CDR1 SGHVS and CDR2 FNYEAQ come from the germline V gene. Combining the CDR3 with reference TRBV7-6 and TRBJ2-3 gives the whole variable domain GAGVSQSPRYKVTKRGQDVALRCDPISGHVSLYWYRQALGQGPEFLTYFNYEAQQDKSGLPNDRFSAERPEGSISTLTIQRTEQRDSAMYRCASSMSVGGSTDTQYFGPGTRLTVL.